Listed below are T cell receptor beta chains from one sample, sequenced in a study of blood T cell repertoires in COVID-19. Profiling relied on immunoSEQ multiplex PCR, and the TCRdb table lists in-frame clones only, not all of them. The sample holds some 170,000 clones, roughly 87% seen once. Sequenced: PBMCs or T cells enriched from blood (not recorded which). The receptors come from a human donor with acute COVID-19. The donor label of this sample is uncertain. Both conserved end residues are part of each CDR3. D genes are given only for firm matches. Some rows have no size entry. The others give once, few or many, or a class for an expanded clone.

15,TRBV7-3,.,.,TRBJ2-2,CASSPRGRRVGELFF,TGTGCCAGCAGCCCCCGGGGAAGGAGGGTCGGGGAGCTGTTTTTT
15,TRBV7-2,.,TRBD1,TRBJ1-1,CASSVTGTGGTEAFF,TGTGCCAGCAGTGTCACCGGGACAGGGGGCACTGAAGCTTTCTTT
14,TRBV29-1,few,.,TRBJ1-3,CSVEGSSVGNTIYF,TGCAGCGTTGAAGGTTCCAGTGTCGGAAACACCATATATTTT
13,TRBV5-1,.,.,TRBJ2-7,CASSLVRGHEQYF,TGCGCCAGCAGCTTGGTGCGGGGCCACGAGCAGTACTTC
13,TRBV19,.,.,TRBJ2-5,CASSMALGETQYF,TGTGCCAGTAGTATGGCACTAGGCGAGACCCAGTACTTC
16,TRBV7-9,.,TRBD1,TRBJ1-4,CASSMGQGRGGEKLFF,TGTGCCAGCAGCATGGGACAGGGGAGAGGTGGTGAAAAACTGTTTTTT
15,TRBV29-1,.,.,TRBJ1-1,CSVEFTGVVNTEAFF,TGCAGCGTTGAGTTTACGGGGGTCGTGAACACTGAAGCTTTCTTT
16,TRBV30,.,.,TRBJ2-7,CAWSGDLSLLRDEQYF,TGTGCCTGGAGTGGAGATTTGAGTCTTCTGCGCGACGAGCAGTACTTC
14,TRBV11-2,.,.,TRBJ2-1,CASNSGTLYNEQFF,TGTGCCAGCAACTCTGGGACTCTATACAATGAGCAGTTCTTC
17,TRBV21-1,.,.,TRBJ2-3,CASPPLSGGGGTDTQYF,TGTGCCAGCCCCCCATTGAGCGGGGGCGGCGGCACAGATACGCAGTATTTT
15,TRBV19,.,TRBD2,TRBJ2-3,CASRTSGGSTDTQYF,TGTGCCAGTAGGACTAGCGGGGGCAGCACAGATACGCAGTATTTT
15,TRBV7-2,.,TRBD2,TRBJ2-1,CASSLGGLAGDEQFF,TGTGCCAGCAGCTTAGGCGGACTAGCGGGTGACGAGCAGTTCTTC